This paragraph reports one TCR beta chain. Assay: immunoSEQ multiplex PCR; the TCRdb copy retains only in-frame clones and omits some. This table has 95,000 to 150,000 clones, 80% to 95% appearing once. The J segment lost 8 bases and the V segment lost 0 bases, leaving 3 bases of the junction unmatched. The CDR3 has 15 amino acids. The germline gives CDR1 MDHEN, CDR2 SYDVKM. This sample is drawn from a study of OX40 agonist ivuxolimab in advanced cancers. This clonotype was sampled from an adult with an advanced solid tumor such as melanoma, head and neck, liver or kidney cancer. The specimen comprised CD4+ or CD8+ T cells sorted from blood, sampled in a trial of the OX40 agonist ivuxolimab. The V gene is TRBV28, the J gene TRBJ1-3; TRBD1 agrees at 11 bases. CDR3 nucleotides: TGTGCCAGCAGTTTATGGGGGACAGGGGGAGACACCATATATTTT. This encodes CASSLWGTGGDTIYF.